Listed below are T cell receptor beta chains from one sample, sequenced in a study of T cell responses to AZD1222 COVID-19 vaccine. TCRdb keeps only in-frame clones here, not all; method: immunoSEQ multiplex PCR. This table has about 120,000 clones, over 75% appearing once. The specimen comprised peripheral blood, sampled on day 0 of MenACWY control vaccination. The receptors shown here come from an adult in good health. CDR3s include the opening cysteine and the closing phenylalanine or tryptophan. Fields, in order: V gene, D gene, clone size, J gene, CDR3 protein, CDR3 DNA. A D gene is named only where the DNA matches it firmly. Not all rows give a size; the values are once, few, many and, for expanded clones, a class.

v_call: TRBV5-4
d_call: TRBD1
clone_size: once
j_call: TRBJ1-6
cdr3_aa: CASSTGQGNRSPLHF
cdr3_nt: TGTGCCAGCAGCACCGGACAGGGGAACCGTTCACCCCTCCACTTT

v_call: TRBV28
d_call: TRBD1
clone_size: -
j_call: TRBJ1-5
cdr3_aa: CASKGQGGNQPQHF
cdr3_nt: TGTGCCAGCAAGGGACAGGGAGGCAATCAGCCCCAGCATTTT

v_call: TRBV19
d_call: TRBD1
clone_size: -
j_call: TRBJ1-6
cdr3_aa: CASSMLQGVNSPLHF
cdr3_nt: TGTGCCAGTAGTATGTTACAGGGGGTCAATTCACCCCTCCACTTT

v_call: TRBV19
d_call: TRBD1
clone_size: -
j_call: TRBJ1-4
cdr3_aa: CASGWTGDEKLFF
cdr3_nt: TGTGCCAGTGGATGGACAGGGGACGAAAAACTGTTTTTT

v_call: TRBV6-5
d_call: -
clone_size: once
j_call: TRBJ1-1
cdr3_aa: CASGLNTEAFF
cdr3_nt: TGTGCCAGCGGACTGAACACTGAAGCTTTCTTT

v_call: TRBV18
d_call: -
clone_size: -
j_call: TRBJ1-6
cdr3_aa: CASSPQGSPLHF
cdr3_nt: TGTGCCAGCTCACCTCAGGGTTCACCCCTCCACTTT

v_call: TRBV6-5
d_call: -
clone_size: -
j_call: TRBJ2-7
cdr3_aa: CASSYNRVKSYEQYF
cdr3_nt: TGTGCCAGCAGTTACAACAGGGTGAAGTCCTACGAGCAGTACTTC

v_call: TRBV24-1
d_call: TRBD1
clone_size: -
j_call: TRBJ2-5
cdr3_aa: CATSELQGAEAQETQYF
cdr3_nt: TGTGCCACCAGTGAACTACAGGGGGCGGAAGCTCAAGAGACCCAGTACTTC

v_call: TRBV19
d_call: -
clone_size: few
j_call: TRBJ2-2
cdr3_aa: CASSMLRGRGAYTGELFF
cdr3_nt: TGTGCCAGTAGTATGTTGAGGGGGCGCGGGGCTTACACCGGGGAGCTGTTTTTT

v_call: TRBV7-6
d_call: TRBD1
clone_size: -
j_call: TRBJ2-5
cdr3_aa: CASSLSQGVLGTQYF
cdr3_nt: TGTGCCAGCAGCTTATCACAGGGGGTCCTGGGGACCCAGTACTTC

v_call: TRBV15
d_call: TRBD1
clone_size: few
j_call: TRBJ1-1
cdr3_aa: CATSRAGTENTEAFF
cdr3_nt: TGTGCCACCAGCAGAGCCGGGACAGAGAACACTGAAGCTTTCTTT

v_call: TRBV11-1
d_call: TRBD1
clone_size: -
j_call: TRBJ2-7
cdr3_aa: CASSPTGYYEQYF
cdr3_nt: TGTGCCAGCAGTCCGACAGGGTACTACGAGCAGTACTTC

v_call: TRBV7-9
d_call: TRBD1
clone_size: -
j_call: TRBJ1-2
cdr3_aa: CASSFSDRGHGYTF
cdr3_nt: TGTGCCAGCAGCTTCAGTGACAGGGGGCATGGCTACACCTTC

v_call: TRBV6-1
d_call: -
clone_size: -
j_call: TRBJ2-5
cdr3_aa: CATTLQETQYF
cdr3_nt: TGTGCCACGACCCTACAAGAGACCCAGTACTTC

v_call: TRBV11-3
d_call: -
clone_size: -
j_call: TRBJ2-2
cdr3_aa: CASSLGASPGELFF
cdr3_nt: TGTGCCAGCAGCTTAGGGGCTAGCCCCGGGGAGCTGTTTTTT

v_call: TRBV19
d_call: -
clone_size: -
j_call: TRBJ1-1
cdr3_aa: CASSAVGRLKNTEAFF
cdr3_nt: TGTGCCAGTAGTGCCGTGGGACGGTTGAAAAACACTGAAGCTTTCTTT

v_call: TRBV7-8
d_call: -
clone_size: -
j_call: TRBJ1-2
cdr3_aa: CASSLWGRRDHGYTF
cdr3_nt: TGTGCCAGCAGCTTATGGGGCCGCAGGGACCATGGCTACACCTTC

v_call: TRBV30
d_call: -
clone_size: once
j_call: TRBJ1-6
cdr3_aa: CAWSAWAGEFRPLHF
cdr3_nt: TGTGCCTGGAGTGCGTGGGCAGGGGAATTTAGACCCCTCCACTTT

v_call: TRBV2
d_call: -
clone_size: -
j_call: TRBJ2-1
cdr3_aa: CASSGTSYNEQFF
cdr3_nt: TGTGCCAGCAGCGGGACCTCCTACAATGAGCAGTTCTTC

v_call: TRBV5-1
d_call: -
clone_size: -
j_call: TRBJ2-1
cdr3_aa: CASSLGGPTSGNEQFF
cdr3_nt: TGCGCCAGCAGCTTGGGGGGGCCGACTAGTGGAAATGAGCAGTTCTTC

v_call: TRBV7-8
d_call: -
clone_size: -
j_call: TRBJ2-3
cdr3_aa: CASSLQYRVSQGVTDTQYF
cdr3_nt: TGTGCCAGCAGCTTACAGTACAGGGTGTCACAGGGTGTCACAGATACGCAGTATTTT

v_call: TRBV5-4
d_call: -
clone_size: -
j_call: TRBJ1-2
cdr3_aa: CASSLDILGYTF
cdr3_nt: TGTGCCAGCAGCTTAGACATTCTCGGCTACACCTTC

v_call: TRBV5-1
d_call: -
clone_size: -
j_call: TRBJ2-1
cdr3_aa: CASSPRGSVFSNEQFF
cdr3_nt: TGCGCCAGCAGCCCCAGGGGCTCGGTTTTCTCCAATGAGCAGTTCTTC

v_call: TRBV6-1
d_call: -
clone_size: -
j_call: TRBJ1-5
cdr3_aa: CASSEDGGGPGQPQHF
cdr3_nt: TGTGCCAGCAGTGAAGATGGCGGGGGTCCGGGGCAGCCCCAGCATTTT

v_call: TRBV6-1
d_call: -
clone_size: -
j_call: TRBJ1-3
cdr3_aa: CASSDPQYSYSGNTIYF
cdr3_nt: TGTGCCAGCAGTGACCCACAATACAGTTACTCTGGAAACACCATATATTTT

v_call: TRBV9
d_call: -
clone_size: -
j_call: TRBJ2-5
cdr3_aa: CASSPRRSRDPGETQYF
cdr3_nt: TGTGCCAGCAGCCCACGCCGGAGTCGGGACCCGGGGGAGACCCAGTACTTC

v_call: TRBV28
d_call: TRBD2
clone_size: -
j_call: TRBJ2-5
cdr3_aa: CASSSKLAGAETQYF
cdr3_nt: TGTGCCAGCAGTTCGAAACTAGCGGGGGCGGAGACCCAGTACTTC

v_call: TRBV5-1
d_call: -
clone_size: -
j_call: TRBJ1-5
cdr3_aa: CASSSGRGDPQHF
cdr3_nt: TGCGCCAGCAGCTCAGGTAGGGGGGACCCCCAGCATTTT

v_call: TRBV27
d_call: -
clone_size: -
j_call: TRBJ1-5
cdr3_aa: CASSLNPYSNQPQHF
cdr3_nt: TGTGCCAGCAGTTTAAACCCCTATAGCAATCAGCCCCAGCATTTT

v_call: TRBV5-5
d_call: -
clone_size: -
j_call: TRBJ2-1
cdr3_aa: CASSLAARGALNEQFF
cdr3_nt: TGTGCCAGCAGCTTGGCTGCCAGGGGGGCGCTTAATGAGCAGTTCTTC

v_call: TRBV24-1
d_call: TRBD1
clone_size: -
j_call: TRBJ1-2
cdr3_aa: CATSDTIDREVGKGNIYGYTF
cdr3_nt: TGTGCCACCAGTGACACAATTGACAGGGAAGTAGGGAAGGGTAACATCTATGGCTACACCTTC

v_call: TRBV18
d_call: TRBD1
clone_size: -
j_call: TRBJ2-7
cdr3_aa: CASSPQDRASSYEQYF
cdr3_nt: TGTGCCAGCTCACCACAGGACAGGGCGAGCTCCTACGAGCAGTACTTC

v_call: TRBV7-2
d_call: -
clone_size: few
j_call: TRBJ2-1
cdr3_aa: CASSLSGGPKEQFF
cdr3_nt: TGTGCCAGCAGCTTATCTGGGGGGCCGAAAGAGCAGTTCTTC

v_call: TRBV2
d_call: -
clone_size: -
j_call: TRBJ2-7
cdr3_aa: CASSGGLRGHEQYF
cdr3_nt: TGTGCCAGCAGTGGTGGCCTCAGAGGTCACGAGCAGTACTTC

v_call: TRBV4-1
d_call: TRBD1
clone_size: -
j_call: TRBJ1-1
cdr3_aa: CASSPGQEFTEAFF
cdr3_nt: TGCGCCAGCAGCCCGGGACAGGAGTTCACTGAAGCTTTCTTT

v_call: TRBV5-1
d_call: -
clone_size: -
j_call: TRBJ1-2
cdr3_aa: CASSWEQYPANYGYTF
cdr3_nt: TGCGCCAGCAGCTGGGAACAGTATCCGGCTAACTATGGCTACACCTTC

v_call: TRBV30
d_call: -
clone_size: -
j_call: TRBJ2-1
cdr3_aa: CAWSVPDGGGYNEQFF
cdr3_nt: TGTGCCTGGAGTGTCCCAGACGGGGGTGGGTACAATGAGCAGTTCTTC

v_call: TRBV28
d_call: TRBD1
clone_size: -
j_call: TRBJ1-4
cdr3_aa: CASSARTGGEKLFF
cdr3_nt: TGTGCCAGCAGCGCCCGGACAGGGGGCGAAAAACTGTTTTTT